This T cell receptor beta chain emerged from a study of T cell changes during pregnancy in multiple sclerosis. TCRdb's table, derived via immunoSEQ multiplex PCR, lists solely in-frame clones and lacks some. The data contain around 37,000 clones, roughly 91% of them singletons. The starting material was CD8+ T cells from peripheral blood mononuclear cells, obtained in the second trimester of pregnancy. This sequence originates from a female donor with multiple sclerosis, enrolled in a pregnancy study.

DNA of the CDR3: TGCGCCAGCAGCCCGGGACTACCGAGTTACAATGAGCAGTTCTTC. Its translation: CASSPGLPSYNEQFF. V and J are TRBV5-1 and TRBJ2-1, with 7 bases matching TRBD2. The CDR3 loop spans 15 amino acids. V lost 4 bases and J lost 4; bases outside the gene matches: 8. Germline loops: CDR1 SGHRS, CDR2 YFSETQ.